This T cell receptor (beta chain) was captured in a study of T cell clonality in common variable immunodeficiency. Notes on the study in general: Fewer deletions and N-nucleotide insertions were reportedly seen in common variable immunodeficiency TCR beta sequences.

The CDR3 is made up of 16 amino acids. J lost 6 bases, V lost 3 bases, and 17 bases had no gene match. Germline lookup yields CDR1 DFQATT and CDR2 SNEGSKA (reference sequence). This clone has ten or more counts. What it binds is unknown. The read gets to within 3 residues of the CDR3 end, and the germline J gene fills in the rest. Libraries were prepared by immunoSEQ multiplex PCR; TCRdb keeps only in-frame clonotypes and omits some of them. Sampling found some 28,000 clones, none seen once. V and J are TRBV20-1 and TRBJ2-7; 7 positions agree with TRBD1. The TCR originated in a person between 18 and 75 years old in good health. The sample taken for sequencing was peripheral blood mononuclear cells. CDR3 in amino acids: CSASSPGTEFYVEQYF. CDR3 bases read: TGCAGTGCTAGTTCCCCGGGGACAGAATTCTACGTCGAG.